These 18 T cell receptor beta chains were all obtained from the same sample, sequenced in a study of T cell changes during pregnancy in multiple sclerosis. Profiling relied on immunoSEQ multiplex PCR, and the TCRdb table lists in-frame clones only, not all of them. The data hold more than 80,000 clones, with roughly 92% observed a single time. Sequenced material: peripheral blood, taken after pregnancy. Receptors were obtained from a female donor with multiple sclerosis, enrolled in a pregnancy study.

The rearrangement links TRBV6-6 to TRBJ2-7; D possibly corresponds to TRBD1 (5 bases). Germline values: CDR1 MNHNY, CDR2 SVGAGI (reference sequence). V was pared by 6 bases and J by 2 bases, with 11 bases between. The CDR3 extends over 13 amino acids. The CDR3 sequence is CASRAAGPYEQYF. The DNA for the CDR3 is TGTGCCAGCAGGGCTGCAGGGCCCTACGAGCAGTACTTC.

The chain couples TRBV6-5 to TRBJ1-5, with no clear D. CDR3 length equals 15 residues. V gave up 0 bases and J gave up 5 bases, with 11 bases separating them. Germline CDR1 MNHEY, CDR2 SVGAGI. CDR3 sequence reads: CASSYSSSTDQPQHF. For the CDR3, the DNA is TGTGCCAGCAGTTACTCAAGTAGTACGGATCAGCCCCAGCATTTT.

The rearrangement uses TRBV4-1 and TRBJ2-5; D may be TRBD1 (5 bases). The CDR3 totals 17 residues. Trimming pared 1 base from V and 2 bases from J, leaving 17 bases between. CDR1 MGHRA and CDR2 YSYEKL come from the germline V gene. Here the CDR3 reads CASSQGYKGRDQETQYF. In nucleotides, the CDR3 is TGCGCCAGCAGCCAAGGGTATAAGGGGCGTGATCAAGAGACCCAGTACTTC.

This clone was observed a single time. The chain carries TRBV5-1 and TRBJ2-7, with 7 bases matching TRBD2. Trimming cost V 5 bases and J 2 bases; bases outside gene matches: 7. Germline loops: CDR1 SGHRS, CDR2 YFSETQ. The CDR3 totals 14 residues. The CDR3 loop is CASRSTRGAYEQYF. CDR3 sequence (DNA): TGCGCCAGCAGATCCACCCGGGGGGCCTACGAGCAGTACTTC.

The CDR3 nucleotides read TGTGCCTGGAGAGACGGGACCGGGGAGCTGTTTTTT. Translation gives CAWRDGTGELFF. The V call is TRBV30, the J call TRBJ2-2; no reliable D call. The CDR3 runs 12 residues. V shed 3 bases and J shed 5 bases, with 7 bases lying between them. CDR1 is GTSNPN, CDR2 SVGIG, per germline (reference sequence).

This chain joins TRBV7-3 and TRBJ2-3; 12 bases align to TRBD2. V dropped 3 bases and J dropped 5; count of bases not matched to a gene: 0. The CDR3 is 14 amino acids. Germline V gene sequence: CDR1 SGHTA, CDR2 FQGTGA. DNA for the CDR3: TGTGCCAGCAGCTTGGGACTAGCGGGAGATACGCAGTATTTT. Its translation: CASSLGLAGDTQYF. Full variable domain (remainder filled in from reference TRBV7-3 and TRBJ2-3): GAGVSQTPSNKVTEKGKYVELRCDPISGHTALYWYRQSLGQGPEFLIYFQGTGAADDSGLPNDRFFAVRPEGSVSTLKIQRTERGDSAVYLCASSLGLAGDTQYFGPGTRLTVL.

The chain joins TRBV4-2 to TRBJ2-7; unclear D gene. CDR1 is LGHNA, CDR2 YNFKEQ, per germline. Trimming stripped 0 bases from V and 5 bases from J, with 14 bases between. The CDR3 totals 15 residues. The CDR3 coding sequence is TGTGCCAGCAGCCAAGAGGTACGAGGCATTGACGAGCAGTACTTC. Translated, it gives CASSQEVRGIDEQYF.

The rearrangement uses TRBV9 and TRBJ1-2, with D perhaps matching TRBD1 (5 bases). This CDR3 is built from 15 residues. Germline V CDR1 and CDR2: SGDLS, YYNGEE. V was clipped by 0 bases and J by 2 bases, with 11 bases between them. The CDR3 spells CASSVARGLNYGYTF. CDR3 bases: TGTGCCAGCAGCGTAGCTAGGGGACTCAACTATGGCTACACCTTC.

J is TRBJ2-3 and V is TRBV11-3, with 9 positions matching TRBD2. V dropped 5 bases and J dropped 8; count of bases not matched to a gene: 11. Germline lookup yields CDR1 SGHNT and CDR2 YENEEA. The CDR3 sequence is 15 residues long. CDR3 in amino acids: CASSPLAGGPGTQYF. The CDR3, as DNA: TGTGCCAGCAGCCCTCTTGCGGGGGGGCCCGGTACGCAGTATTTT.

CDR3 protein: CASSRTENTEAFF. In nucleotides, the CDR3 is TGTGCCAGCAGCCGCACAGAGAACACTGAAGCTTTCTTT. The chain employs TRBV5-6 and TRBJ1-1; D gene uncertain. Germline CDR1 reads SGHDT; CDR2 reads YYEEEE. Trimming removed 4 bases at V and 1 base at J, with 8 bases between. The CDR3 totals 13 residues.

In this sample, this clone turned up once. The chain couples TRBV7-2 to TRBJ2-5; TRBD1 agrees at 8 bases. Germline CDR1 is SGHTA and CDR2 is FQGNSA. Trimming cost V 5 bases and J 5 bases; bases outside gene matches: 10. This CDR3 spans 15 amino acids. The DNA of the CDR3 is TGTGCCAGCAGCCAGGGGGCCTTAGGAAGGGAGACCCAGTACTTC. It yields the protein CASSQGALGRETQYF.

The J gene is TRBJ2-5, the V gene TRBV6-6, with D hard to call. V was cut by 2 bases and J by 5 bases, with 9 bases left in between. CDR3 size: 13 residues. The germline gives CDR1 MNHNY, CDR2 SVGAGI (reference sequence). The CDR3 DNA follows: TGTGCCAGCAGTTACGGGCCCACGGAGACCCAGTACTTC. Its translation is CASSYGPTETQYF.

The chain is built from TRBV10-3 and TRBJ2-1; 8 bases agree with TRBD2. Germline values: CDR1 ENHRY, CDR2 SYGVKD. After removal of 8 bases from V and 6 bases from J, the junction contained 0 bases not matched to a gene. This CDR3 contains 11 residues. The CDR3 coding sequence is TGTGCCATCCGGGGGGGCAATGAGCAGTTCTTC. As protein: CAIRGGNEQFF.

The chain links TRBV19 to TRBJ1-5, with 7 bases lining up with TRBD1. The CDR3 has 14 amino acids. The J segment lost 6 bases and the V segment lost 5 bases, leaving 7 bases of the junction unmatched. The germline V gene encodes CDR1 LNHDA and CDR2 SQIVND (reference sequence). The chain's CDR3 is CASSVDRSGQPQHF. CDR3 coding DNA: TGTGCCAGTAGTGTGGACAGGTCGGGTCAGCCCCAGCATTTT.

CDR3: CASSQASGIQETQYF. The DNA for the CDR3 is TGCGCCAGCAGCCAAGCTAGCGGTATCCAAGAGACCCAGTACTTC. The rearrangement uses TRBV4-1 and TRBJ2-5; 7 bases are a match to TRBD2. The CDR3 covers 15 residues. V gave up 1 base and J gave up 1 base; unmatched junction bases: 3. Germline-derived CDR1 and CDR2 are MGHRA and YSYEKL.

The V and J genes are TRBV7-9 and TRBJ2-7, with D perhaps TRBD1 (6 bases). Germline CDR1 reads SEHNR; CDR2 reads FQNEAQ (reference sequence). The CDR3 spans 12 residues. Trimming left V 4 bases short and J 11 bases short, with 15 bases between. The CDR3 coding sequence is TGTGCCAGCAGCTCTTACAGGGATTCAGAGTACTTC. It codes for CASSSYRDSEYF.

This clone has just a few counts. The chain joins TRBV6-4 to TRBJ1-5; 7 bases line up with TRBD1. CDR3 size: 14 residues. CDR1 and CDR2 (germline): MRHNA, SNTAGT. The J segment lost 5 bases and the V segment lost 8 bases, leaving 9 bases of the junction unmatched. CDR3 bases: TGTGCCAGCCCGGGACAGCATCCGTATCAGCCCCAGCATTTT. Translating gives CASPGQHPYQPQHF.

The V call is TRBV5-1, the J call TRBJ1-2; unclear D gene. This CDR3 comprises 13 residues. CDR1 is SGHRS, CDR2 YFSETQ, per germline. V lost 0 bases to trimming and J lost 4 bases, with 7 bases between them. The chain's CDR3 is CASSLGASYGYTF. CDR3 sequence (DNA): TGCGCCAGCAGCTTGGGGGCCAGCTATGGCTACACCTTC.